This TCR beta chain is drawn from a study of blood T cell repertoires in COVID-19. Across the study: Whether acute or convalescent, the COVID-19 samples came from the United States, Italy and Spain. T cells, B-cell-depleted T cells, or PBMCs provided the cDNA or gDNA that served as material.

V was clipped by 4 bases and J by 8 bases, with 17 bases between them. The CDR3 runs 14 residues. CDR1 is LGHDT and CDR2 is YNNKEL in the germline V gene (reference sequence). Per the original data handling: Amplifying reference gene primers gave estimates of nucleated cell counts. The method was immunoSEQ multiplex PCR; TCRdb's version includes in-frame clones alone and lacks a portion of them. The V and J calls and the clone size are those of that table, but D and trimming were determined from the DNA. The data show around 42,000 clones, more than 75% seen once. The source material was peripheral blood. The receptor's source is a human donor in a cohort sampled during active COVID-19. The chain employs TRBV3-1 (or the pseudogene TRBV3-2) and TRBJ1-1, with D uncertain. The CDR3 here is CASSPQGNTEEAFF. In DNA, the CDR3 is TGTGCCAGCAGCCCTCAAGGAAACACGGAGGAAGCTTTCTTT.